The 10 T cell receptor beta chains below come from one sample, sequenced in a study of OX40 agonist ivuxolimab in advanced cancers. Only in-frame clones appear in the TCRdb table, and some are missing; sequencing was by immunoSEQ multiplex PCR. The sample lists roughly 61,000 clones, about 86% occurring once. Specimen: CD4+ or CD8+ T cells sorted from blood, collected in a trial of the OX40 agonist ivuxolimab. Receptor source: an adult with an advanced solid tumor such as melanoma, head and neck, liver or kidney cancer.

The chain carries TRBV7-2 and TRBJ2-1; 8 bases map to TRBD2. This CDR3 is 15 amino acids long. The J segment lost 4 bases and the V segment lost 5 bases, leaving 7 bases of the junction unmatched. Germline assignment: CDR1 SGHTA and CDR2 FQGNSA. The CDR3 DNA reads TGTGCCAGCAGCATCAGCGGGAGTGGGTACAATGAGCAGTTCTTC. This codes for CASSISGSGYNEQFF.

CDR3 loop: CASTLPSGKDPVETQYF. The CDR3 DNA sequence: TGTGCCAGCACCCTACCGAGTGGGAAGGACCCTGTAGAGACCCAGTACTTC. The genes are TRBV2 and TRBJ2-5, with D hard to call. Germline lookup yields CDR1 SNHLY and CDR2 FYNNEI. The CDR3 runs to 17 residues. Trimming left V 7 bases short and J 4 bases short, with 25 bases between.

V usage is TRBV4-2 and J usage is TRBJ1-2, with D perhaps matching TRBD1 (6 bases). CDR1 is LGHNA and CDR2 is YNFKEQ in the germline V gene. The CDR3 runs to 18 residues. Trimming took off 0 bases at V and 8 bases at J, with 25 bases between the two ends. The DNA of the CDR3 is TGTGCCAGCAGCCAAGATATCAGTGGGAGCGGGACATATGGAGGCTACACCTTC. Its protein product is CASSQDISGSGTYGGYTF.

This clone has a single count. The chain is built from TRBV7-9 and TRBJ2-5; D gene ambiguous. The CDR3 consists of 13 residues. Germline CDR1 SEHNR, CDR2 FQNEAQ (reference sequence). Trimming stripped 2 bases from V and 4 bases from J, with 8 bases between. The CDR3 region is CASSLRNSETQYF. CDR3 in DNA: TGTGCCAGCAGCTTACGGAACTCAGAGACCCAGTACTTC.

This chain uses TRBV7-2 with TRBJ2-1, with D perhaps assigned TRBD1 or TRBD2 (5 bases each). With 5 bases removed from V and 0 bases from J, the gap between germline ends came to 11 bases. The CDR3 loop spans 15 amino acids. The germline CDR1 and CDR2 sequences are SGHTA and FQGNSA. CDR3 sequence (DNA): TGTGCCAGCAGCCGGGACCATAGCTCCTACAATGAGCAGTTCTTC. Translation gives CASSRDHSSYNEQFF.

The chain couples TRBV10-3 to TRBJ1-4; no clear D. CDR1 and CDR2 from the germline V gene are ENHRY and SYGVKD. The CDR3 loop spans 11 amino acids. Deletions cut 6 bases from V and 5 bases from J, with 4 bases between. The CDR3 sequence: CAISQNEKLFF. CDR3 sequence (DNA): TGTGCCATCAGCCAAAATGAAAAACTGTTTTTT.

The chain employs TRBV6-1 and TRBJ2-1; D may be TRBD1 or TRBD2 (6 bases each). The CDR3 sequence is 15 residues long. The V gene lost 10 bases and the J gene lost 8 bases, with 24 bases spanning the gap. Germline loops: CDR1 MNHNS, CDR2 SASEGT. The CDR3 protein is CATDLGGRPRDEQFF. Written as DNA, the CDR3 is TGTGCCACCGACTTGGGGGGCCGGCCTAGGGATGAGCAGTTCTTC.

This sequence joins TRBV5-8 and TRBJ2-2; 8 nucleotides agree with TRBD1. Germline-derived CDR1 and CDR2 are SGHTS and YDEGEE. J lost 3 bases, V lost 3 bases, and 4 bases had no gene match. CDR3 size: 15 residues. The CDR3 region is CASSWTGYHTGELFF. Here the CDR3 DNA reads TGTGCCAGCAGCTGGACAGGGTATCACACCGGGGAGCTGTTTTTT.

The rearrangement joins TRBV7-8 to TRBJ2-5, with D unclear. The CDR3 has 13 residues. V lost 5 bases, J lost 3 bases, and 10 bases lay in between. In germline, CDR1 is SGHVS, CDR2 FQNEAQ. As DNA, the CDR3 is TGTGCCAGCAGCCCGGACCAGAAAGAGACCCAGTACTTC. It is translated as CASSPDQKETQYF.

V is TRBV7-2 and J is TRBJ1-2; maybe TRBD1 (6 bases). The CDR3 consists of 15 residues. The V gene's germline CDR1 is SGHTA and CDR2 FQGNSA. Trimming took off 5 bases at V and 8 bases at J, with 21 bases between the two ends. CDR3 DNA sequence: TGTGCCAGCAGCCCCCTCTCCGGGTGGGGGCAAGGCTACACCTTC. The encoded protein is CASSPLSGWGQGYTF.